This T cell receptor beta chain was sequenced in a study of human thymus T cells. Corrective heart surgery yielded the resections from which the thymus tissue came. Infants served as donors; they were healthy and Finnish and were having corrective surgery for congenital heart defects. The data were produced by immunoSEQ multiplex PCR, yet TCRdb's version contains in-frame clones alone and is incomplete. The table includes about 120,000 clones, just under 95% detected once. Study results and caveats: Blood and thymic repertoires both appeared biased in V and J gene usage. Related work showed strongly overlapping thymic repertoires across unrelated individuals.

Concerning this clone: Its antigen is unknown.

The germline V and J ends were trimmed by 4 bases and 5 bases, with 9 bases remaining between them. The germline V gene has CDR1 LGHNA and CDR2 YNFKEQ. This CDR3 spans 13 amino acids. The specimen sequenced was thymus tissue. V gene TRBV4-2 combines with J gene TRBJ2-1, with D possibly being TRBD2 (6 bases). This sequence originates from a boy younger than two with a congenital heart defect but otherwise immunologically healthy. CDR3 in amino acids: CASSRDSNNEQFF. In DNA, the CDR3 is TGTGCCAGCAGCCGGGACTCGAACAATGAGCAGTTCTTC.